This entry concerns a single T cell receptor (beta chain). Its antigen is still unknown. These data are taken from a study of cytomegalovirus exposure and HLA in healthy donors. Study results and limitations: Reported results showed that the classifier diagnosed cytomegalovirus status with high specificity and sensitivity.

Use of 60 Vbeta and 13 Jbeta primers characterized the PCR. The assay was immunoSEQ multiplex PCR, and TCRdb's table has in-frame clones only and misses some. Of about 93,000 clones in the sample, about 78% were seen once. CDR3 length: 14 amino acids. Germline assignment: CDR1 MDHEN and CDR2 SYDVKM. Deletions cut 9 bases from V and 0 bases from J, with 13 bases between. The V gene is TRBV28, the J gene TRBJ2-3; D perhaps matches TRBD1 (5 bases). Sequencing input: PBMCs. The sequence came from a woman aged 40 to 49 in good health and CMV-seronegative. CDR3 protein: CASLGETSTDTQYF. The CDR3 DNA sequence: TGTGCCAGTTTAGGGGAAACTAGCACAGATACGCAGTATTTT.